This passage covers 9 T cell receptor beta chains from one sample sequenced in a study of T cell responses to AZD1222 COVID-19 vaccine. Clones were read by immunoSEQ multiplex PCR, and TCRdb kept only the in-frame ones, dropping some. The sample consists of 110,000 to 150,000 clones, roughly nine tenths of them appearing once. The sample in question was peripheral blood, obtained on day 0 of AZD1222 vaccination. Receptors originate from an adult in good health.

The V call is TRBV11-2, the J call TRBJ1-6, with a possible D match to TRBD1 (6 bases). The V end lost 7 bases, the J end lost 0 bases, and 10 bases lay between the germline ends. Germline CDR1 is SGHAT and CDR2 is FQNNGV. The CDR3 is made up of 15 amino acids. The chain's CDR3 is CASKGGSSYNSPLHF. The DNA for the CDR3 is TGTGCCAGCAAGGGGGGAAGCTCCTATAATTCACCCCTCCACTTT.

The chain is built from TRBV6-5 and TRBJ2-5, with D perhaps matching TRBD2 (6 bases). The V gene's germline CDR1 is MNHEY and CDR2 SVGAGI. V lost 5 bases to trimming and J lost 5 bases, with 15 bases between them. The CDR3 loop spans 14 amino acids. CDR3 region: CASSLLAPQETQYF. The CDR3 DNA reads TGTGCCAGCAGTCTACTAGCTCCCCAGGAGACCCAGTACTTC.

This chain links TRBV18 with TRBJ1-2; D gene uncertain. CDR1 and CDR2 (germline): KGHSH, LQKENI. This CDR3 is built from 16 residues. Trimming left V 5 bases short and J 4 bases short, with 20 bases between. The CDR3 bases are TGTGCCAGCTCATCGGAGAGGACTCGATCGGGCTATGGCTACACCTTC. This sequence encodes CASSSERTRSGYGYTF.

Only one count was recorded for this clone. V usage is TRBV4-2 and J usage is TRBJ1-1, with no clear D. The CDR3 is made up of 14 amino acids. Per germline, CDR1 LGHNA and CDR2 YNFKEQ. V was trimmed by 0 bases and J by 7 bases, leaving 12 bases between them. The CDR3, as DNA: TGTGCCAGCAGCCAAGAAGTTAACCTTATTGAAGCTTTCTTT. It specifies CASSQEVNLIEAFF.

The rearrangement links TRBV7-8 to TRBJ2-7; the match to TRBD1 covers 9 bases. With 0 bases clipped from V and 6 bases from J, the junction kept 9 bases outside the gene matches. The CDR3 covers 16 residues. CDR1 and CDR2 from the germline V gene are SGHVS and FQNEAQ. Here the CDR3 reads CASSLAIGQGLGEQYF. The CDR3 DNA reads TGTGCCAGCAGCTTAGCGATCGGACAGGGGTTAGGCGAGCAGTACTTC.

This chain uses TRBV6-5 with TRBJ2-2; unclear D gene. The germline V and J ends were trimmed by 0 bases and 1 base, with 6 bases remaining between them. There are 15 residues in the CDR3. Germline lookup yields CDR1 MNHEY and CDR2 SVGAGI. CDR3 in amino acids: CASSYSNGNTGELFF. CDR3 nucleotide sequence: TGTGCCAGCAGTTACTCGAATGGGAACACCGGGGAGCTGTTTTTT.

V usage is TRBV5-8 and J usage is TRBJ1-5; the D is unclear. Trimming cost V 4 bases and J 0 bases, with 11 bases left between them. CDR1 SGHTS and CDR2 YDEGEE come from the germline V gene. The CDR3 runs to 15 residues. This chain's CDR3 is CASSGSTYSNQPQHF. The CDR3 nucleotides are TGTGCCAGCAGCGGAAGTACTTATAGCAATCAGCCCCAGCATTTT.

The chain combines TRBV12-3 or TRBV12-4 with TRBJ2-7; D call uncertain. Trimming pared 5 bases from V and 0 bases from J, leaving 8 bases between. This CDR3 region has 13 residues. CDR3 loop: CASSPRGSYEQYF. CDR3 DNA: TGTGCCAGCAGTCCTCGTGGCTCCTACGAGCAGTACTTC.

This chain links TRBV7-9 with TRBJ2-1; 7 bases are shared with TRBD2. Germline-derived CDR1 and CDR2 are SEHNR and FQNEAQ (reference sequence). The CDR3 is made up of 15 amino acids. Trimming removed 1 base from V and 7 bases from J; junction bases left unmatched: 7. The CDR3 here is CASSLVVGGLNEQFF. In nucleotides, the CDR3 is TGTGCCAGCAGCTTAGTGGTCGGGGGGTTGAATGAGCAGTTCTTC.